This T cell receptor beta chain is drawn from a study of shared clonotypes between healthy human individuals. Looking at the study overall: CD8 memory received one plate per donor, CD8 naive two, CD4 memory three and CD4 naive three.

It was into CD45RA+ naive and CD45RA-negative memory subsets that the CD4+ cells were split. The study's findings and limits: The sampled material consisted only of blood, and tissue repertoires are likely to differ.

In the case of this clone: The antigen remains unidentified.

Measured with immunoSEQ multiplex PCR; TCRdb has only the in-frame clones, and not every one. The profile covers some 2,500,000 clones, with 85% to 95% appearing a single time and roughly 0.34% taken by the ten largest. V was clipped by 1 base and J by 5 bases, with 11 bases between them. This CDR3 spans 14 amino acids. The germline CDR1 and CDR2 sequences are MGHRA and YSYEKL. Sequencing input: naive CD4+ T cells from PBMCs. Subset here: CD45RA+ positively selected. The clonotype was recovered from a man between 18 and 35 years old in good health. Some clones in this sample may be carry-over from other donors' samples. J is TRBJ1-1 and V is TRBV4-1; D is possibly TRBD1 (5 bases). The CDR3 sequence: CASSQGAGRTEAFF. CDR3 DNA: TGCGCCAGCAGCCAAGGGGCAGGGAGGACTGAAGCTTTCTTT.